Below are 29 T cell receptor beta chains sequenced from a single sample in a study of cytomegalovirus exposure and HLA in healthy donors. Primers included in the PCR were 60 Vbeta and 13 Jbeta primers. Data came from immunoSEQ multiplex PCR; TCRdb stores just in-frame clones and leaves some out. This table has 160,000 or so clones, just under 80% appearing once. The sequencing input was PBMCs. The receptors derive from a woman in her 50s in good health and CMV-seronegative.

J is TRBJ1-5 and V is TRBV30, with D maybe TRBD1 (6 bases). The CDR3 consists of 15 residues. Trimming stripped 6 bases from V and 1 base from J, with 16 bases between. CDR1 is GTSNPN, CDR2 SVGIG, per germline (reference sequence). The CDR3: CACLPRTASNQPQHF. The DNA of the CDR3 is TGTGCCTGCCTACCTCGGACAGCAAGCAATCAGCCCCAGCATTTT.

The V and J genes are TRBV28 and TRBJ1-5, with D uncertain. Germline V gene sequence: CDR1 MDHEN, CDR2 SYDVKM. This CDR3 is built from 17 residues. The V end was cut by 4 bases, the J end by 1 base, with 17 bases between. In DNA, the CDR3 is TGTGCCAGCAGTTCCCCAACTCCGGGTCTAAGCAATCAGCCCCAGCATTTT. Amino acid sequence: CASSSPTPGLSNQPQHF.

The V gene is TRBV6-4, the J gene TRBJ1-1, with 9 bases fitting TRBD1. Germline V gene lookup returns CDR1 MRHNA and CDR2 SNTAGT. CDR3 size: 15 residues. The V gene end was trimmed by 5 bases and the J gene end by 6 bases; junction bases not matched to a gene: 10. The CDR3 DNA follows: TGTGCCAGCAGTCCACGATGGACAGGGGTTGCTGAAGCTTTCTTT. It yields the protein CASSPRWTGVAEAFF.

This clone has only a few counts. The chain has TRBV7-9 and TRBJ2-7; D perhaps matches TRBD1 (5 bases). Germline CDR1 and CDR2: SEHNR and FQNEAQ (reference sequence). V was pared by 1 base and J by 0 bases, with 22 bases between. This CDR3 has 19 residues. This CDR3 reads CASSLGDSAYRSISYEQYF. CDR3 sequence (DNA): TGTGCCAGCAGCTTAGGCGACAGCGCCTACCGATCGATCTCCTACGAGCAGTACTTC.

The chain recombines TRBV6-5 with TRBJ1-2; D gene uncertain. The germline V gene has CDR1 MNHEY and CDR2 SVGAGI. The CDR3 has 14 amino acids. Trimming left V 6 bases short and J 8 bases short, with 19 bases between. The CDR3 sequence is CASSPPRAEGGYTF. CDR3 DNA: TGTGCCAGCAGCCCTCCCCGAGCGGAGGGAGGCTACACCTTC.

This chain joins TRBV6-5 and TRBJ1-1; 8 bases map to TRBD1. The V gene's germline CDR1 is MNHEY and CDR2 SVGAGI. V shed 6 bases and J 1 base; nucleotides not matched to a gene: 7. The CDR3 is 15 residues long. The CDR3 DNA follows: TGTGCCAGCAGAGTAACCGGACAGGGGAACACTGAAGCTTTCTTT. Translation gives CASRVTGQGNTEAFF.

V usage is TRBV6-5 and J usage is TRBJ1-1; D not resolved. The germline gives CDR1 MNHEY, CDR2 SVGAGI. The V end lost 7 bases, the J end lost 8 bases, and 17 bases lay between the germline ends. This CDR3 spans 13 amino acids. Here the CDR3 reads CASTARGRAEAFF. The CDR3 DNA is TGTGCCAGCACCGCCCGGGGAAGGGCCGAAGCTTTCTTT.

Written as DNA, the CDR3 is TGTGCCAGCAGCCCGGGACAGGGCGATTCCTACGAGCAGTACTTC. This encodes CASSPGQGDSYEQYF. The chain joins TRBV7-9 to TRBJ2-7, with 9 positions matching TRBD1. Germline V gene lookup returns CDR1 SEHNR and CDR2 FQNEAQ (reference sequence). This CDR3 has 15 amino acids. V lost 5 bases and J lost 1; bases outside the gene matches: 6.

The V call is TRBV14, the J call TRBJ2-3; TRBD2 is a possible D gene (6 bases). The CDR3 contains 17 residues. The V end was cut by 1 base, the J end by 2 bases, with 16 bases between. In germline, CDR1 is SGHDN, CDR2 FVKESK. This chain's CDR3 is CASSQVQWGEYTDTQYF. DNA for the CDR3: TGTGCCAGCAGCCAAGTTCAATGGGGGGAATACACAGATACGCAGTATTTT.

The V gene is TRBV4-2, the J gene TRBJ2-1; a possible D gene is TRBD1 (6 bases). The CDR3 sequence is 16 residues long. V was shortened by 2 bases and J by 4 bases, with 15 bases between the two germline ends. The germline gives CDR1 LGHNA, CDR2 YNFKEQ. The CDR3 is CASSQTSQGNYNEQFF. The CDR3 DNA is TGTGCCAGCAGCCAAACCTCTCAGGGGAATTACAATGAGCAGTTCTTC.

The rearrangement uses TRBV5-1 and TRBJ2-1, with 7 positions matching TRBD2. V was pared by 1 base and J by 3 bases, with 4 bases of the junction left unmatched. Germline V CDR1 and CDR2: SGHRS, YFSETQ. The CDR3 consists of 15 residues. The CDR3 DNA sequence: TGCGCCAGCAGCTTGTCGGCTAGCGGCTACAATGAGCAGTTCTTC. It codes for CASSLSASGYNEQFF.

The chain has TRBV10-1 and TRBJ2-1, with TRBD1 identical over 8 bases. Germline V CDR1 and CDR2: WNHNN, SYGVQD (reference sequence). This CDR3 spans 14 amino acids. The junction had 7 bases not matched to a gene; V was cut back by 5 bases and J by 7 bases. In DNA, the CDR3 is TGCGCCAGCAGTAAGACAGGGGCGGAAAATGAGCAGTTCTTC. This codes for CASSKTGAENEQFF.

CDR3 in amino acids: CASNRGSPEAFF. The CDR3 DNA sequence: TGTGCCAGCAATAGGGGCAGTCCTGAAGCTTTCTTT. The chain combines TRBV6-1 with TRBJ1-1, with a possible D match to TRBD1 (5 bases). This CDR3 contains 12 residues. Germline values: CDR1 MNHNS, CDR2 SASEGT. V gave up 7 bases and J gave up 6 bases, with 12 bases separating them.

V is TRBV11-2 and J is TRBJ1-3, with a possible D match to TRBD1 (5 bases). The V and J ends lost 4 bases and 3 bases respectively, with 7 bases between them. This CDR3 has 13 residues. Germline V CDR1 and CDR2: SGHAT, FQNNGV. This chain's CDR3 is CASSSGIGNTIYF. In DNA form, the CDR3 reads TGTGCCAGCAGCTCAGGGATTGGAAACACCATATATTTT.

This clone was picked up a small number of times. Written as DNA, the CDR3 is TGTGCCAGCAGTCCCTCCCTACAGGGGCTCTCGGATGGCTACACCTTC. Translating gives CASSPSLQGLSDGYTF. V is TRBV28 and J is TRBJ1-2, with TRBD1 identical over 7 bases. Germline values: CDR1 MDHEN, CDR2 SYDVKM. This CDR3 has 16 residues. Trimming removed 5 bases from V and 6 bases from J; junction bases left unmatched: 15.

The chain recombines TRBV6-5 with TRBJ2-4; the match to TRBD1 covers 7 bases. The trim removed 1 base at V and 4 bases at J, leaving 4 bases unmatched. This CDR3 has 15 residues. The germline CDR1 and CDR2 sequences are MNHEY and SVGAGI. The CDR3 bases are TGTGCCAGCAGTTACTGGGACAGCGGTAAAAACATTCAGTACTTC. This translates into CASSYWDSGKNIQYF.

This clone was counted between two and nine times. The chain has TRBV28 and TRBJ1-5; possibly TRBD1 for D (5 bases). V lost 1 base and J 2 bases, leaving 9 bases between the germline ends. The CDR3 is 15 residues long. Germline V lookup: CDR1 MDHEN, CDR2 SYDVKM. CDR3 sequence: CASSLSGFGNQPQHF. The CDR3, as DNA: TGTGCCAGCAGTTTATCAGGGTTTGGCAATCAGCCCCAGCATTTT.

The chain couples TRBV30 to TRBJ2-3; 8 positions match TRBD2. The trim removed 3 bases at V and 1 base at J, leaving 9 bases unmatched. CDR1 and CDR2 (germline): GTSNPN, SVGIG (reference sequence). The CDR3 length is 16 residues. DNA of the CDR3: TGTGCCTGGAGCTTCCCCGCAGCGGGAGGCACAGATACGCAGTATTTT. Translated, it gives CAWSFPAAGGTDTQYF.

The CDR3 region has the DNA TGTGCCAGCAGCGATATGGGACAGGGGTCTTACACCGGGGAGCTGTTTTTT. Protein: CASSDMGQGSYTGELFF. The rearrangement joins TRBV7-3 to TRBJ2-2, with 10 bases fitting TRBD1. This CDR3 contains 17 residues. Per the germline V gene, CDR1 is SGHTA and CDR2 is FQGTGA. J gave up 3 bases and V 5 bases, and 9 bases lay outside the gene matches.

The chain recombines TRBV18 with TRBJ2-5; 8 nucleotides match TRBD1. With 0 bases clipped from V and 5 bases from J, the junction kept 2 bases outside the gene matches. This CDR3 region has 14 residues. The germline V gene has CDR1 KGHSH and CDR2 LQKENI. CDR3: CASSPPTGVETQYF. The CDR3 DNA is TGTGCCAGCTCACCACCGACAGGGGTGGAGACCCAGTACTTC.

This clone was recorded once. The V call is TRBV5-6, the J call TRBJ2-7; a possible D gene is TRBD1 (6 bases). Trimming cost V 4 bases and J 4 bases, with 24 bases left between them. The CDR3 is made up of 17 amino acids. Germline CDR1 SGHDT, CDR2 YYEEEE. In nucleotides, the CDR3 is TGTGCCAGCAGCATAGAAACCGGGACAAGGGTCCCATACGAGCAGTACTTC. As protein: CASSIETGTRVPYEQYF. Full variable domain (rest looked up from reference TRBV5-6 and TRBJ2-7): DAGVTQSPTHLIKTRGQQVTLRCSPKSGHDTVSWYQQALGQGPQFIFQYYEEEERQRGNFPDRFSGHQFPNYSSELNVNALLLGDSALYLCASSIETGTRVPYEQYFGPGTRLTVT.

This sequence joins TRBV7-9 and TRBJ1-1; D gene uncertain. The CDR3 has 11 amino acids. The germline V gene has CDR1 SEHNR and CDR2 FQNEAQ (reference sequence). V was trimmed by 6 bases and J by 6 bases, leaving 8 bases between them. The CDR3: CASRISAEAFF. For the CDR3, the DNA is TGTGCCAGCAGAATCTCGGCTGAAGCTTTCTTT.

The CDR3 nucleotides read TGCGCCAGCAGCTTGCGGGGAGGGGGGGGTCAAGAGACCCAGTACTTC. Its translation is CASSLRGGGGQETQYF. V usage is TRBV5-1 and J usage is TRBJ2-5; possibly TRBD2 for D (7 bases). The CDR3 is 16 residues long. Trimming took off 1 base at V and 2 bases at J, with 15 bases between the two ends. From germline, CDR1 is SGHRS and CDR2 YFSETQ.

This CDR3 is CASSADLGLAGSTDTQYF. CDR3 nucleotide sequence: TGTGCCAGCAGCGCCGACCTGGGACTAGCGGGGAGCACAGATACGCAGTATTTT. V gene TRBV9 combines with J gene TRBJ2-3; 13 bases are shared with TRBD2. CDR3 length: 18 amino acids. Trimming cost V 3 bases and J 0 bases; bases outside gene matches: 7. CDR1 is SGDLS, CDR2 YYNGEE, per germline.

This clone was picked up a small number of times. This chain joins TRBV10-2 and TRBJ1-5; D remains unclear. Trimming took off 6 bases at V and 4 bases at J, with 7 bases between the two ends. The CDR3 is 12 residues long. CDR1 is WSHSY, CDR2 SAAADI, per germline. The chain's CDR3 is CASRSGNQPQHF. The CDR3 coding sequence is TGCGCCAGCAGATCGGGGAATCAGCCCCAGCATTTT.

As concerns this clone: One junction end disagrees with the germline gene, perhaps due to a read error. The CDR3 bases are TGTGCTAGCAGCGGGACACCCACCGGGGAGCTGTTTTTT. Translated, it gives CASSGTPTGELFF. The chain joins TRBV7-7 to TRBJ2-2; D may be TRBD2 (7 bases). The CDR3 length is 13 residues. The germline V gene encodes CDR1 SSHAT and CDR2 FNYEAQ (reference sequence).

This clone has only one observation. The chain employs TRBV10-1 and TRBJ2-7; the match to TRBD1 covers 7 bases. The CDR3 totals 15 residues. Trimming took 4 bases from V and 1 from J; bases not matched to a gene: 7. Germline CDR1 is WNHNN and CDR2 is SYGVQD (reference sequence). The CDR3 DNA follows: TGCGCCAGCAGTGCCCTAATGGACAGGTCCTACGAGCAGTACTTC. Translated: CASSALMDRSYEQYF.

The chain couples TRBV9 to TRBJ2-7; 9 nucleotides align to TRBD1. The CDR3 sequence is 16 residues long. CDR1 is SGDLS and CDR2 is YYNGEE in the germline V gene. J was trimmed by 0 bases and V by 3 bases; bases with no gene match: 7. The CDR3 here is CASSAAGGQGSYEQYF. CDR3 coding DNA: TGTGCCAGCAGCGCCGCTGGGGGACAGGGCTCCTACGAGCAGTACTTC.

The V and J genes are TRBV5-4 and TRBJ2-3; TRBD2 aligns across 9 bases. J gave up 4 bases and V 0 bases, and 18 bases lay outside the gene matches. Germline V gives CDR1 SGHNT, CDR2 YYREEE (reference sequence). This CDR3 has 20 amino acids. CDR3 nucleotides: TGTGCCAGCAGCTTGGGGGGGGGAAGTTGGAGCGGGAGGATGGCAGATACGCAGTATTTT. Encoded protein: CASSLGGGSWSGRMADTQYF.